These T cell receptor beta chains were read from a single sample in a study of T cell repertoires in ileal Crohn's disease. Some clones are missing from TCRdb's copy, which holds only in-frame ones; the method was immunoSEQ multiplex PCR. The sample has some 10,000 clones; more than 80% are singletons. Input material: ileal tissue. Receptors originate from an adult with Crohn's disease. The CDR3 runs from the conserved cysteine through the conserved F or W. A D gene is named only where the DNA matches it firmly. Size is omitted from some rows. Given values are once, few, many or a class for expanded clones.

CDR3 | DNA | D | J | V | size
CASSLGSRFSGYTF | TGTGCCAGCAGTTTAGGTTCCAGGTTTAGTGGCTACACCTTC | NA | TRBJ1-2 | TRBV28 | NA
CASRSSTGNSYEQYF | TGTGCAAGTCGCTCGTCGACAGGGAACTCTTACGAGCAGTACTTC | NA | TRBJ2-7 | TRBV12-2 | NA
CASSLILGRGRFAEAFF | TGTGCCAGCAGCTTAATCCTGGGCAGGGGGCGGTTCGCTGAAGCTTTCTTT | TRBD1 | TRBJ1-1 | TRBV7-2 | once
CSVGGGYYEQYF | TGCAGCGTGGGCGGGGGGTACTACGAGCAGTACTTC | TRBD2 | TRBJ2-7 | TRBV29-1 | NA
CASSSQWRRQGGNTIYF | TGTGCCAGCAGCTCCCAGTGGAGGAGACAAGGTGGAAACACCATATATTTT | NA | TRBJ1-3 | TRBV9 | NA
CASSTGGWGAFF | TGCGCCAGCAGCACGGGCGGGTGGGGAGCTTTCTTT | NA | TRBJ1-1 | TRBV5-1 | NA
CASSFISGSQDTQYF | TGTGCCAGCAGCTTCATTAGCGGGAGTCAGGATACGCAGTATTTT | TRBD2 | TRBJ2-3 | TRBV7-3 | NA
CSAMVRYEQYF | TGCAGTGCTATGGTGAGATACGAGCAGTACTTC | NA | TRBJ2-7 | TRBV20-1 | NA
CASKGEPTGELFF | TGTGCCAGCAAGGGGGAACCCACCGGGGAGCTGTTTTTT | NA | TRBJ2-2 | TRBV5-4 | few
CASSGRGSGKGGELFF | TGTGCCAGCAGCGGAAGGGGAAGCGGGAAGGGTGGGGAGCTGTTTTTT | TRBD2 | TRBJ2-2 | TRBV9 | NA
CASSVLGGRLNTGELFF | TGTGCCAGCAGCGTATTAGGCGGGAGGCTGAACACCGGGGAGCTGTTTTTT | TRBD2 | TRBJ2-2 | TRBV9 | NA
CASSRDTDTQYF | TGTGCCAGCAGTCGGGATACAGATACGCAGTATTTT | NA | TRBJ2-3 | TRBV6-6 | NA
CSSNRDSSQETQYF | TGCAGCTCAAACCGGGACTCCTCTCAAGAGACCCAGTACTTC | NA | TRBJ2-5 | TRBV29-1 | NA
CASRGGGNQPQHF | TGTGCCAGCAGGGGGGGTGGCAATCAGCCCCAGCATTTT | NA | TRBJ1-5 | TRBV6-1 | NA
CASSHRGSYNEQFF | TGTGCCAGCAGTCACCGGGGCTCCTACAATGAGCAGTTCTTC | NA | TRBJ2-1 | TRBV27 | NA
CASSVALTDTQYF | TGTGCCAGCAGCGTAGCCCTCACAGATACGCAGTATTTT | NA | TRBJ2-3 | TRBV9 | NA
CASRDSSYEQYF | TGTGCCAGCCGGGACAGTAGCTACGAGCAGTACTTC | TRBD1 | TRBJ2-7 | TRBV30 | NA
CASSVTSGRNSYEQYF | TGCGCCAGCAGCGTAACTAGCGGGAGGAACTCCTACGAGCAGTACTTC | TRBD2 | TRBJ2-7 | TRBV5-1 | NA
CASSSPTGHREAFF | TGTGCCAGCAGTTCCCCGACAGGGCACAGAGAAGCTTTCTTT | TRBD1 | TRBJ1-1 | TRBV6-8 | large
CASSRTSGRAGTGELFF | TGTGCCAGCAGCCGGACTAGCGGGAGGGCCGGGACCGGGGAGCTGTTTTTT | TRBD2 | TRBJ2-2 | TRBV27 | NA
CASSPRDRTYNEQFF | TGTGCCAGCAGCCCCCGGGACAGAACCTACAATGAGCAGTTCTTC | TRBD1 | TRBJ2-1 | TRBV9 | NA
CASSAYRATNEKLFF | TGTGCCAGCAGCGCGTACAGGGCAACTAATGAAAAACTGTTTTTT | NA | TRBJ1-4 | TRBV7-9 | once
CASSYQGLAYEQYF | TGTGCCAGCAGTTACCAGGGGTTGGCCTACGAGCAGTACTTC | NA | TRBJ2-7 | TRBV6-5 | NA
CASSLLPGRTGELFF | TGTGCCAGCAGTTTATTGCCGGGTAGGACCGGGGAGCTGTTTTTT | NA | TRBJ2-2 | TRBV27 | NA
CASSLAPGQGYGHTF | TGCGCCAGCAGCTTGGCCCCTGGACAGGGTTATGGCCACACCTTC | TRBD1 | TRBJ1-2 | TRBV5-1 | NA
CAISESAGYTF | TGTGCCATCAGTGAGTCTGCGGGTTACACCTTC | NA | TRBJ1-2 | TRBV10-3 | NA
CASSLHLAQETQYF | TGTGCCAGCAGCCTGCACTTAGCTCAAGAGACCCAGTACTTC | NA | TRBJ2-5 | TRBV7-9 | NA
CASSYVQYNSPLHF | TGTGCCAGCAGTTACGTACAGTATAATTCACCCCTCCACTTT | NA | TRBJ1-6 | TRBV28 | NA
CASRILTGLAAGELFF | TGTGCCAGCAGAATTTTGACGGGACTAGCAGCCGGGGAGCTGTTTTTT | TRBD2 | TRBJ2-2 | TRBV27 | NA
CASSSTTTDTQYF | TGTGCCAGCAGTTCAACTACCACAGATACGCAGTATTTT | NA | TRBJ2-3 | TRBV6-6 | NA
CASSFRDRGNQPQHF | TGTGCCAGCAGTTTTAGGGACAGGGGCAATCAGCCCCAGCATTTT | TRBD1 | TRBJ1-5 | TRBV28 | few
CASSFGAGGYFEQFF | TGTGCCAGCAGTTTTGGGGCAGGGGGTTATTTTGAGCAGTTCTTC | TRBD1 | TRBJ2-1 | TRBV27 | NA
CASSQLAGQETQYF | TGTGCCAGCAGCCAACTAGCGGGCCAAGAGACCCAGTACTTC | TRBD2 | TRBJ2-5 | TRBV7-3 | NA
CATSRDYTRGNGYTF | TGTGCCACCAGCAGAGATTATACCCGGGGGAATGGCTACACCTTC | NA | TRBJ1-2 | TRBV15 | NA
CASRGYRVWGNQPQHF | TGTGCCAGCAGGGGATACAGGGTTTGGGGCAATCAGCCCCAGCATTTT | NA | TRBJ1-5 | TRBV27 | NA
CASSLLGQGDNQPQHF | TGTGCCAGCAGTTTATTAGGACAGGGGGACAATCAGCCCCAGCATTTT | TRBD1 | TRBJ1-5 | TRBV27 | once
CASRQRPSTDTQYF | TGTGCCAGCCGGCAGCGACCTAGCACAGATACGCAGTATTTT | NA | TRBJ2-3 | TRBV27 | NA
CASSAAGTGRTAQHF | TGTGCCAGCAGTGCGGCCGGGACAGGGAGGACGGCCCAGCATTTT | TRBD1 | TRBJ1-5 | TRBV6-1 | once
CASSGLAEQYF | TGTGCCAGCAGTGGACTAGCGGAGCAGTACTTC | TRBD2 | TRBJ2-7 | TRBV6-6 | NA